A single sample is the source of the 10 T cell receptor beta chains below, sequenced in a study of cytomegalovirus exposure and HLA in healthy donors. It was with 60 Vbeta and 13 Jbeta primers that the PCR ran. Repertoires were generated with immunoSEQ multiplex PCR, while TCRdb's copy carries only in-frame clones and drops some. Altogether approximately 170,000 clones are present, 75% to 90% being singletons, with the ten largest covering 1.2%. The specimen was PBMCs. The receptors shown here come from a boy aged 2 to 10 in good health and CMV-seronegative.

This clone showed up just once. The gene calls are TRBV5-6 and TRBJ2-5; D possibly corresponds to TRBD2 (6 bases). Deletions cut 0 bases from V and 5 bases from J, with 8 bases between. The CDR3 length is 13 residues. Germline CDR1 and CDR2: SGHDT and YYEEEE. The CDR3 DNA follows: TGTGCCAGCAGCTTGGTAGGGAGGGAGACCCAGTACTTC. It specifies CASSLVGRETQYF.

This clone is a singleton in its sample. The rearrangement uses TRBV5-8 and TRBJ2-7; TRBD1 matches at 9 bases. Trimming took 4 bases from V and 6 from J; bases not matched to a gene: 5. This CDR3 spans 13 amino acids. Germline lookup yields CDR1 SGHTS and CDR2 YDEGEE. The CDR3 DNA follows: TGTGCCAGCAGCCACGGACAGGGGTCCGAGCAGTACGTC. Protein sequence: CASSHGQGSEQYV.

This clone was found a few times. The rearrangement links TRBV9 to TRBJ2-1, with 9 positions matching TRBD2. The CDR3 is 14 residues long. The J segment lost 13 bases and the V segment lost 4 bases, leaving 12 bases of the junction unmatched. Germline V gene sequence: CDR1 SGDLS, CDR2 YYNGEE. CDR3 amino acids: CASSLLALAGQQFF. Here the CDR3 DNA reads TGTGCCAGCAGCTTACTAGCTCTAGCGGGACAACAGTTCTTC.

The chain couples TRBV6-1 to TRBJ2-1; 11 bases are shared with TRBD2. The CDR3 covers 15 residues. From germline, CDR1 is MNHNS and CDR2 SASEGT. The V gene end was trimmed by 0 bases and the J gene end by 6 bases; junction bases not matched to a gene: 1. The CDR3 coding sequence is TGTGCCAGCAGTGAAGCGACTAGCGGGGTCAATGAGCAGTTCTTC. This translates into CASSEATSGVNEQFF.

The rearrangement joins TRBV5-3 to TRBJ1-5; tentatively, D is TRBD1 (6 bases). TRBV5-3 is known as an ORF, though its function is uncertain. Deletions cut 6 bases from V and 3 bases from J, with 16 bases between. CDR3 size: 15 residues. This chain's CDR3 is CARTEDRSFNQPQHF. In DNA, the CDR3 is TGTGCCAGAACGGAAGACAGGTCCTTCAATCAGCCCCAGCATTTT.

V usage is TRBV5-1 and J usage is TRBJ1-1; no clear D gene. This CDR3 has 16 residues. Germline CDR1 reads SGHRS; CDR2 reads YFSETQ. V was trimmed by 0 bases and J by 0 bases, leaving 12 bases between them. CDR3 amino acids: CASSLVALEMNTEAFF. DNA for the CDR3: TGCGCCAGCAGCTTGGTCGCCCTGGAGATGAACACTGAAGCTTTCTTT.

The chain couples TRBV7-3 to TRBJ2-3; D may be TRBD1 (6 bases). V was clipped by 0 bases and J by 6 bases, with 10 bases between them. Germline loops: CDR1 SGHTA, CDR2 FQGTGA. The CDR3 is 14 residues long. In nucleotides, the CDR3 is TGTGCCAGCAGCTTAACGGGGCAGGGGGATACGCAGTATTTT. Translation: CASSLTGQGDTQYF.

Only a few counts were recorded for this clone. The V gene is TRBV4-1, the J gene TRBJ1-2, with 8 nucleotides matching TRBD1. After removal of 3 bases from V and 4 bases from J, the junction contained 7 bases not matched to a gene. CDR3 length: 15 residues. The V gene's germline CDR1 is MGHRA and CDR2 YSYEKL. CDR3 sequence reads: CASSQLPGTGYGYTF. The CDR3 DNA sequence: TGCGCCAGCAGCCAGCTTCCCGGGACAGGCTATGGCTACACCTTC.

The V gene is TRBV5-7, the J gene TRBJ2-7; D is ambiguous. TRBV5-7 is reported as an ORF; its role is uncertain. The V and J ends lost 5 bases and 2 bases respectively, with 11 bases between them. This CDR3 is built from 13 residues. CDR3 protein: CASSRPGTYEQYF. The CDR3 nucleotides read TGTGCCAGCAGTAGACCGGGTACCTACGAGCAGTACTTC.

This sequence joins TRBV19 and TRBJ2-1; perhaps TRBD2 as D (6 bases). The CDR3 is 14 residues long. The ends were cut back, 0 bases at V and 5 bases at J, with 8 bases in the middle. The germline V gene encodes CDR1 LNHDA and CDR2 SQIVND (reference sequence). Here the CDR3 reads CASSIDRLDNEQFF. The CDR3 bases are TGTGCCAGTAGTATAGACCGACTAGACAATGAGCAGTTCTTC.